The rows below give T cell receptor beta chains drawn from one sample of a study of blood T cell repertoires in COVID-19. Profiling relied on immunoSEQ multiplex PCR, and the TCRdb table lists in-frame clones only, not all of them. The data show hundreds of thousands of clones, about 87% seen once. Sequencing was performed on peripheral blood. All receptors derive from a woman in her thirties or forties who had recovered from COVID-19. Each CDR3 is given with its conserved first and last residue.

>TRBJ2-6|15|TRBV29-1
CSAWIQGSGANVPTF
>TRBJ2-7|14|TRBV6-5
CASTSPGGKAEQYF
>TRBJ2-2|14|TRBV6-4
CASSVDRGTGELFF
>TRBJ1-5|14|TRBV7-2
CASKGRDNNQPQHF
>TRBJ1-4|15|TRBV5-6
CASSLGQGRWEKLFF
>TRBJ2-4|15|TRBV19
CATRLAGGRSNIQYF
>TRBJ2-2|14|TRBV5-6
CASSLDSYTGELFF
>TRBJ1-6|14|TRBV30
CAFFGEGNNSPLHF
>TRBJ1-2|14|TRBV18
CASSTDGEGYGYTF
>TRBJ2-7|15|TRBV13
CASSPEGEFAYEQYF
>TRBJ1-2|13|TRBV29-1
CSARDFANYGYTF
>TRBJ1-5|13|TRBV7-8
CASSLGRNQPQHF
>TRBJ1-5|13|TRBV5-1
CASSEGQHQPQHF
>TRBJ1-2|14|TRBV5-1
CASSTRTGSYGYTF
>TRBJ2-1|14|TRBV6-5
CASSSKRGFNEQFF
>TRBJ2-5|12|TRBV7-9
CASSQDRGQGYF
>TRBJ1-1|17|TRBV19
CASSAFTGGAGNTEAFF
>TRBJ2-6|16|TRBV4-2
CASSQDFNSGANVLTF
>TRBJ1-2|14|TRBV27
CASSLSLGYYGYTF
>TRBJ1-1|16|TRBV5-6
CASSSDRGRLNTEAFF
>TRBJ2-5|14|TRBV12-5
CASGHTGGFRAQYF
>TRBJ2-3|14|TRBV10-1
CASSIGGDTDTQYF
>TRBJ2-2|16|TRBV5-1
CASSRLAGGDTGELFF
>TRBJ1-2|15|TRBV2
CASSESTGGFYGYTF
>TRBJ2-7|15|TRBV5-1
CASSFLGIQGYEQYF
>TRBJ1-3|14|TRBV4-1
CASSHQGAGNTIYF
>TRBJ1-5|16|TRBV19
CASSISRPAPYQPQHF
>TRBJ2-4|14|TRBV7-9
CASTSTGTANIQYF
>TRBJ1-2|15|TRBV29-1
CSVDRYGQTWGGYTF
>TRBJ2-7|14|TRBV4-1
CASSQGYPPGEQYF
>TRBJ1-6|15|TRBV7-9
CASSLVDSYNSPLHF
>TRBJ1-4|14|TRBV29-1
CSAQGTSLNEKLFF
>TRBJ1-1|14|TRBV7-3
CASSEQGAFTEAFF
>TRBJ2-1|15|TRBV6-2/TRBV6-3
CASSLQRGSNNEQFF
>TRBJ2-2|17|TRBV21-1
CASSPRDRKNQTGELFF
>TRBJ2-3|14|TRBV5-6
CASSLRQGARTQYF
>TRBJ1-2|13|TRBV2
CASSERGTNGYTF
>TRBJ2-3|15|TRBV5-8
CASSFQGTGPDTQYF
>TRBJ2-7|15|TRBV2
CASSGGSKRAYEQYF
>TRBJ2-7|14|TRBV5-1
CASSLTGDSYEQYF